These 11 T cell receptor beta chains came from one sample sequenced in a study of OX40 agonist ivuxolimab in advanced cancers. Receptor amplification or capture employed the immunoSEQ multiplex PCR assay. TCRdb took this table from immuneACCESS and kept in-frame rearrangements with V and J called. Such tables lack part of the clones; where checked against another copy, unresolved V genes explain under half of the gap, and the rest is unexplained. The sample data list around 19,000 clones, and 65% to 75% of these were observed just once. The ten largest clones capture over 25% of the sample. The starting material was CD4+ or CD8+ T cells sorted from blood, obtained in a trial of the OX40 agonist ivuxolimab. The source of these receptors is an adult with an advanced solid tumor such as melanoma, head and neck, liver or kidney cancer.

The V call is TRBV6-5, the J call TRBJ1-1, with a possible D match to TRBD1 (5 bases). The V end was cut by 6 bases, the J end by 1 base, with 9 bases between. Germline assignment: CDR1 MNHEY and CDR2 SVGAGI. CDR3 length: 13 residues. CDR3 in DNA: TGTGCCAGCAGCCGAGGACAGAACACTGAAGCTTTCTTT. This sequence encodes CASSRGQNTEAFF.

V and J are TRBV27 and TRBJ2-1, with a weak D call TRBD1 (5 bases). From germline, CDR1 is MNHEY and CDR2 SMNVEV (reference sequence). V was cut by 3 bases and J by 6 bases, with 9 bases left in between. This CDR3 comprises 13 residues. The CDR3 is CASSLWGPNEQFF. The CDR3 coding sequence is TGTGCCAGCAGTTTGTGGGGCCCCAATGAGCAGTTCTTC.

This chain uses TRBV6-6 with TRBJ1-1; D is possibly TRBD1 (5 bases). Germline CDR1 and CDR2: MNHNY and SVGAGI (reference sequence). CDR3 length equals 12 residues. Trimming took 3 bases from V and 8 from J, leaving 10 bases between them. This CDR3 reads CASSYGTDEAFF. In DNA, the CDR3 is TGTGCCAGCAGTTATGGGACGGACGAAGCTTTCTTT.

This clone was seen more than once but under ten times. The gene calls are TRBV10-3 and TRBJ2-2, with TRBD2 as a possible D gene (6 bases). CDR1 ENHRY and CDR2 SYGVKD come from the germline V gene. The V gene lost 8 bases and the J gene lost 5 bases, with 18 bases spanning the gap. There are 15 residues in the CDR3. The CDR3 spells CAIATSQGVTGELFF. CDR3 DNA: TGTGCCATCGCGACTAGTCAGGGAGTAACCGGGGAGCTGTTTTTT.

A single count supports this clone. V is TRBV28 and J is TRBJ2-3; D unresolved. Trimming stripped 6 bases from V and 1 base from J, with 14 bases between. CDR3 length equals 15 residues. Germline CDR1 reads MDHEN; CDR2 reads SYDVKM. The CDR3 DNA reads TGTGCCAGCAGCTTCGGCGGATTTGGCACAGATACGCAGTATTTT. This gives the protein CASSFGGFGTDTQYF.

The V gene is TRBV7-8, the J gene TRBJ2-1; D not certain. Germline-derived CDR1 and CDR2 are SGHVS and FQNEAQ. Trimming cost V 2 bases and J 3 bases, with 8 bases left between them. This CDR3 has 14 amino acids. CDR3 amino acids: CASSLSSYYNEQFF. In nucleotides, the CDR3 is TGTGCCAGCAGCTTAAGTAGTTACTACAATGAGCAGTTCTTC.

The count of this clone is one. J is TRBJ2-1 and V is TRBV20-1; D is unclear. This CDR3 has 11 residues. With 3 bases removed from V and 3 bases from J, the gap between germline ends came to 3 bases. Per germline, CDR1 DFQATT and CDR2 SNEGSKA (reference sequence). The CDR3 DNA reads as TGCAGTGCTAGGTACTACAATGAGCAGTTCTTC. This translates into CSARYYNEQFF.

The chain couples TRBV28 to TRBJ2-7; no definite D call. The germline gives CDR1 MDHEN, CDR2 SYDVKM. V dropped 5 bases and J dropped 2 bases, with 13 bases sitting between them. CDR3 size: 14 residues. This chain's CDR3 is CASSRPGDTYEQYF. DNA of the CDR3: TGTGCCAGCAGTCGTCCGGGCGACACCTACGAGCAGTACTTC.

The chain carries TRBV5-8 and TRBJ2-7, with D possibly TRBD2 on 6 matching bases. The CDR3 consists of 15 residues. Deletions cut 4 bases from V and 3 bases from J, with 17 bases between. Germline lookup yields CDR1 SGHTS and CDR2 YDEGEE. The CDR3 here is CASSPIVGGNYEQYF. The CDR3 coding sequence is TGTGCCAGCAGCCCAATAGTTGGGGGGAACTACGAGCAGTACTTC. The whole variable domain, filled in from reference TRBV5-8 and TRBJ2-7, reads EAGVTQSPTHLIKTRGQQATLRCSPISGHTSVYWYQQALGLGLQFLLWYDEGEERNRGNFPPRFSGRQFPNYSSELNVNALELEDSALYLCASSPIVGGNYEQYFGPGTRLTVT.

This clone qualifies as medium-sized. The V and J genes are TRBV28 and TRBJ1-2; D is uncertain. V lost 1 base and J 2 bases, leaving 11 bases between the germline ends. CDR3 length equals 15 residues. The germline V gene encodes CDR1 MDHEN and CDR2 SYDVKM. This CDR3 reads CASSLLPNLNYGYTF. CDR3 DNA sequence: TGTGCCAGCAGTTTATTGCCGAACCTCAACTATGGCTACACCTTC.

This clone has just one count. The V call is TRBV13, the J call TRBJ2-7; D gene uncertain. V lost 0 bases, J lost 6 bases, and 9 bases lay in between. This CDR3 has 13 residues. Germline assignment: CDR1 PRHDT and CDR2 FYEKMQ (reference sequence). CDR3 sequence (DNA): TGTGCCAGCAGCTTAGGTTCTCCCTCCGAGCAGTACTTC. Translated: CASSLGSPSEQYF.